Below are 28 T cell receptor beta chains sequenced from a single sample in a study of blood T cell repertoires in COVID-19. Clones were sequenced by immunoSEQ multiplex PCR, and TCRdb holds only the in-frame ones, with some missing. Seen here are approximately 290,000 clones, under 85% observed once, and the top ten hold 0.75% to 0.95%. The sample consisted of peripheral blood. The receptor set was obtained from a human donor with COVID-19, enrolled during active disease. The donor label of this sample is uncertain.

This chain connects TRBV5-1 to TRBJ1-4, with TRBD1 as a possible D gene (6 bases). V was shortened by 3 bases and J by 0 bases, with 6 bases between the two germline ends. The germline V gene encodes CDR1 SGHRS and CDR2 YFSETQ. The CDR3 runs to 14 residues. This chain's CDR3 is CASSSGATNEKLFF. For the CDR3, the DNA is TGCGCCAGCAGCTCAGGGGCAACTAATGAAAAACTGTTTTTT.

The chain employs TRBV28 and TRBJ1-1; TRBD1 matches at 11 bases. CDR1 is MDHEN and CDR2 is SYDVKM in the germline V gene. The CDR3 runs 13 residues. The trim removed 6 bases at V and 8 bases at J, leaving 5 bases unmatched. This CDR3 reads CASRSRTGGEAFF. As DNA, the CDR3 is TGTGCCAGCAGATCAAGGACAGGGGGCGAAGCTTTCTTT. Looking up the rest from reference TRBV28 and TRBJ1-1 gives the full variable domain: DVKVTQSSRYLVKRTGEKVFLECVQDMDHENMFWYRQDPGLGLRLIYFSYDVKMKEKGDIPEGYSVSREKKERFSLILESASTNQTSMYLCASRSRTGGEAFFGQGTRLTVV.

This chain's CDR3 is CASSLVSGYEQYF. CDR3 in DNA: TGTGCCAGCAGCTTAGTATCCGGGTACGAGCAGTACTTC. This chain connects TRBV7-2 to TRBJ2-7; D remains ambiguous. Per germline, CDR1 SGHTA and CDR2 FQGNSA. V was pared by 1 base and J by 4 bases, with 8 bases between. The CDR3 contains 13 residues.

The V gene is TRBV19, the J gene TRBJ2-7, with D tentatively TRBD1 (6 bases). This CDR3 has 13 amino acids. The V end lost 6 bases, the J end lost 2 bases, and 11 bases lay between the germline ends. Germline-derived CDR1 and CDR2 are LNHDA and SQIVND (reference sequence). CDR3: CASSPTGPYEQYF. DNA for the CDR3: TGTGCCAGTAGCCCAACAGGGCCCTACGAGCAGTACTTC.

The chain is built from TRBV27 and TRBJ2-3, with D unresolved. Germline loops: CDR1 MNHEY, CDR2 SMNVEV (reference sequence). V lost 3 bases to trimming and J lost 5 bases, with 15 bases between them. This CDR3 region has 15 residues. This chain's CDR3 is CASSFQDPRIDTQYF. The CDR3 DNA is TGTGCCAGCAGTTTTCAGGATCCCCGTATAGATACGCAGTATTTT.

J is TRBJ2-1 and V is TRBV3-1 (or the pseudogene TRBV3-2); TRBD2 matches 8 bases. V lost 1 base and J lost 7; bases outside the gene matches: 9. This CDR3 spans 16 amino acids. Germline assignment: CDR1 LGHDT and CDR2 YNNKEL (reference sequence). The chain's CDR3 is CASSQALAGPRNEQFF. The CDR3 DNA sequence: TGTGCCAGCAGCCAAGCTCTAGCGGGCCCTAGGAATGAGCAGTTCTTC.

V gene TRBV18 combines with J gene TRBJ2-1, with 13 bases fitting TRBD2. The trim removed 6 bases at V and 10 bases at J, leaving 3 bases unmatched. The CDR3 totals 13 residues. From germline, CDR1 is KGHSH and CDR2 LQKENI. DNA of the CDR3: TGTGCCAGCTCGCCGGGACTAGCGGGAGAGCAGTTCTTC. This codes for CASSPGLAGEQFF.

This rearrangement joins TRBV3-1 (or the pseudogene TRBV3-2) to TRBJ1-5; 11 bases agree with TRBD1. CDR1 is LGHDT, CDR2 YNNKEL, per germline (reference sequence). CDR3 length: 15 residues. Trimming at V came to 1 base and at J to 6 bases, leaving 2 bases not matched to a gene. Here the CDR3 reads CASSQGTGGFQPQHF. CDR3 nucleotide sequence: TGTGCCAGCAGCCAAGGGACAGGGGGCTTTCAGCCCCAGCATTTT.

The chain links TRBV9 to TRBJ2-3, with 13 bases that match TRBD2. The V gene's germline CDR1 is SGDLS and CDR2 YYNGEE. V gave up 3 bases and J gave up 3 bases; unmatched junction bases: 7. CDR3 length equals 17 residues. The CDR3 nucleotides read TGTGCCAGCAGCGGACGGACTAGCGGGAGATTTACAGATACGCAGTATTTT. Translation gives CASSGRTSGRFTDTQYF.

The genes are TRBV7-9 and TRBJ2-2; the D gene is possibly TRBD2 (7 bases). Trimming cost V 4 bases and J 8 bases, with 20 bases left between them. The CDR3 runs to 16 residues. Looked up from germline, CDR1 is SEHNR and CDR2 is FQNEAQ (reference sequence). The CDR3 nucleotides read TGTGCCAGCAGCTCTGGCGGGGGCAGACCAAGAGGGGAGCTGTTTTTT. Its translation: CASSSGGGRPRGELFF.

The V and J genes are TRBV7-8 and TRBJ2-7; TRBD1 matches at 8 bases. Germline V gene data show CDR1 as SGHVS and CDR2 as FQNEAQ. The CDR3 loop spans 16 amino acids. The ends lost 5 bases at V and 0 bases at J; junction bases unmatched: 9. CDR3 bases: TGTGCCAGCAGCGCACGGCGGACAGGGAGCTCCTACGAGCAGTACTTC. Its protein is CASSARRTGSSYEQYF.

The chain has TRBV6-4 and TRBJ1-1; D unresolved. The V end lost 2 bases, the J end lost 4 bases, and 8 bases lay between the germline ends. Germline V CDR1 and CDR2: MRHNA, SNTAGT. The CDR3 totals 13 residues. CDR3 DNA sequence: TGTGCCAGCAGTGACGTCGACACCACTGAAGCTTTCTTT. Its protein is CASSDVDTTEAFF.

The sample holds one count of this clone. V is TRBV15 and J is TRBJ2-5; 11 positions agree with TRBD1. The CDR3 sequence is 17 residues long. Per the germline V gene, CDR1 is LNHNV and CDR2 is YYDKDF (reference sequence). With V trimmed by 0 bases and J by 3 bases, 6 bases remained unmatched. The CDR3 nucleotides are TGTGCCACCAGCAGAGATTTCGGGGGACAGGGGGAAGAGACCCAGTACTTC. Translated: CATSRDFGGQGEETQYF.

The rearrangement uses TRBV2 and TRBJ2-3; 10 nucleotides line up with TRBD2. Germline CDR1 is SNHLY and CDR2 is FYNNEI. Losses at the gene ends were 6 bases for V and 4 bases for J; bases not matched to a gene: 10. The CDR3 runs 16 residues. In DNA form, the CDR3 reads TGTGCCAGCAGCCGAATGGCTAGCGGGAGCCCAGATACGCAGTATTTT. Its translation is CASSRMASGSPDTQYF.

The DNA for the CDR3 is TGTGCCAGCAGCCTAAATTCAGGGGGGCCCCAGCATTTT. Its translation: CASSLNSGGPQHF. V usage is TRBV7-9 and J usage is TRBJ1-5; 7 bases align to TRBD1. The CDR3 is 13 amino acids. J was trimmed by 9 bases and V by 5 bases; bases with no gene match: 7. Germline lookup yields CDR1 SEHNR and CDR2 FQNEAQ (reference sequence).

The chain combines TRBV11-2 with TRBJ2-3, with D tentatively TRBD2 (5 bases). In germline, CDR1 is SGHAT, CDR2 FQNNGV. Trimming stripped 7 bases from V and 1 base from J, with 18 bases between. The CDR3 is made up of 16 amino acids. CDR3 bases: TGTGCCAGCACCCCCCCGGGGATCCTTGGCACAGATACGCAGTATTTT. Encoded protein: CASTPPGILGTDTQYF. The whole variable domain, remainder taken from reference TRBV11-2 and TRBJ2-3, is EAGVAQSPRYKIIEKRQSVAFWCNPISGHATLYWYQQILGQGPKLLIQFQNNGVVDDSQLPKDRFSAERLKGVDSTLKIQPAKLEDSAVYLCASTPPGILGTDTQYFGPGTRLTVL.

The chain links TRBV2 to TRBJ2-5, with 7 bases matching TRBD1. CDR3 size: 12 residues. The V and J ends lost 7 bases and 4 bases, in that order; junction bases with no gene match: 3. Looked up from germline, CDR1 is SNHLY and CDR2 is FYNNEI. The CDR3: CASNRGRETQYF. The CDR3 coding sequence is TGTGCCAGCAACAGGGGTAGAGAGACCCAGTACTTC.

This chain connects TRBV25-1 to TRBJ2-3, with TRBD2 identical over 10 bases. The germline V gene encodes CDR1 MGHDK and CDR2 SYGVNS. The CDR3 is made up of 18 amino acids. V dropped 1 base and J dropped 1; count of bases not matched to a gene: 8. This CDR3 reads CASSESSSGSLGTDTQYF. DNA of the CDR3: TGTGCCAGCAGTGAATCATCTAGCGGGAGTCTGGGCACAGATACGCAGTATTTT.

The table lists this clone with a few counts. This sequence joins TRBV19 and TRBJ2-5; 8 bases align to TRBD2. The CDR3 runs 13 residues. V lost 9 bases, J lost 4 bases, and 7 bases stayed unmatched. From germline, CDR1 is LNHDA and CDR2 SQIVND (reference sequence). CDR3 nucleotides: TGTGCCAGCCGGGGGGGGATGGGAGAGACCCAGTACTTC. The encoded protein is CASRGGMGETQYF.

This rearrangement joins TRBV11-2 to TRBJ1-1, with unresolved D. The CDR3 is 14 amino acids. V lost 1 base and J 0 bases, leaving 6 bases between the germline ends. Per the germline V gene, CDR1 is SGHAT and CDR2 is FQNNGV. CDR3 loop: CASSLGQLNTEAFF. CDR3 DNA: TGTGCCAGCAGCTTAGGGCAGTTGAACACTGAAGCTTTCTTT.

Details on this clone: One junction end does not reproduce the germline sequence, and a read error may be involved. This sequence joins TRBV15 and TRBJ2-5; 11 nucleotides line up with TRBD2. This CDR3 region has 16 residues. Germline CDR1 reads LNHNV; CDR2 reads YYDKDF (reference sequence). This CDR3 is CATSRDLAGGGETQYF. The DNA for the CDR3 is TGCGCCACCAGCAGAGATCTAGCGGGAGGTGGAGAGACCCAGTACTTC.

The V gene is TRBV24-1, the J gene TRBJ2-3; D is perhaps TRBD2 (7 bases). CDR3 length equals 16 residues. Germline V gives CDR1 KGHDR, CDR2 SFDVKD. V lost 3 bases to trimming and J lost 2 bases, with 14 bases between them. The CDR3 DNA follows: TGTGCCACCAGTGATCCCGGAGGGGGGGTCACAGATACGCAGTATTTT. It codes for CATSDPGGGVTDTQYF.

This clone was seen only a few times. The chain has TRBV5-1 and TRBJ2-2, with 11 bases matching TRBD2. Germline V CDR1 and CDR2: SGHRS, YFSETQ. The ends lost 9 bases at V and 4 bases at J; junction bases unmatched: 14. CDR3 length: 17 residues. The CDR3 reads CATRALAGDIGTGELFF. The CDR3 DNA reads TGCGCCACCAGGGCACTAGCGGGAGATATTGGCACCGGGGAGCTGTTTTTT.

The gene calls are TRBV28 and TRBJ1-1; perhaps TRBD1 as D (5 bases). The CDR3 covers 14 residues. In germline, CDR1 is MDHEN, CDR2 SYDVKM. Trimming cost V 5 bases and J 4 bases, with 14 bases left between them. CDR3 sequence reads: CASSLRPGVTEAFF. The DNA for the CDR3 is TGTGCCAGCAGTCTCCGCCCGGGGGTCACTGAAGCTTTCTTT.

This clone is a singleton in its sample. The chain uses TRBV10-3 and TRBJ1-6; 8 nucleotides agree with TRBD1. This CDR3 contains 14 residues. Germline V gene sequence: CDR1 ENHRY, CDR2 SYGVKD. Trimming at V came to 11 bases and at J to 10 bases, leaving 13 bases not matched to a gene. In DNA, the CDR3 is TGTGCCTCAGGCACCAGGGGACAGGAATCACCCCTCCACTTT. This translates into CASGTRGQESPLHF.

The chain is built from TRBV30 and TRBJ2-1; D gene unclear. Germline V gene sequence: CDR1 GTSNPN, CDR2 SVGIG (reference sequence). The V end was cut by 0 bases, the J end by 0 bases, with 9 bases between. CDR3 length: 15 residues. Written as DNA, the CDR3 is TGTGCCTGGAGTGTACACAGAAGCTCCTACAATGAGCAGTTCTTC. Translated: CAWSVHRSSYNEQFF.

The chain carries TRBV19 and TRBJ2-7; D possibly corresponds to TRBD1 (6 bases). CDR3 length: 15 residues. V was pared by 1 base and J by 6 bases, with 16 bases between. The germline V gene encodes CDR1 LNHDA and CDR2 SQIVND (reference sequence). DNA of the CDR3: TGTGCCAGTAGTATAGGAGTGGCAGGGGACCGCGAGCAGTACTTC. It specifies CASSIGVAGDREQYF.

The chain couples TRBV3-1 (or the pseudogene TRBV3-2) to TRBJ1-1, with D unresolved. The CDR3 length is 12 residues. From germline, CDR1 is LGHDT and CDR2 YNNKEL (reference sequence). Trimming shortened V by 4 bases and J by 4 bases, and 7 bases separated the two germline ends. CDR3 loop: CASSPVGTEAFF. Here the CDR3 DNA reads TGTGCCAGCAGCCCCGTCGGCACTGAAGCTTTCTTT.